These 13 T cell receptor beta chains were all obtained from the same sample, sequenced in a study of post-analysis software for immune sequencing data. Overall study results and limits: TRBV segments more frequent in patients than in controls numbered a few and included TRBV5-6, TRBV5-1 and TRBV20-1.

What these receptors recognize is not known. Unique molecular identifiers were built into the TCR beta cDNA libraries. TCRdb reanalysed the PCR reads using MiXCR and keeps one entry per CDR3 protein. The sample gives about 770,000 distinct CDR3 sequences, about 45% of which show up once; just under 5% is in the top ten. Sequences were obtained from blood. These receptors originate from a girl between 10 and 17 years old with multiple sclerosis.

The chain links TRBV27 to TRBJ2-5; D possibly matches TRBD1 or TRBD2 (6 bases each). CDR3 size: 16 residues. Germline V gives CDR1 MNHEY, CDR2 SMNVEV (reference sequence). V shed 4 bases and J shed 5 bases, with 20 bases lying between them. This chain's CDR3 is CASSSRGRERVETQYF. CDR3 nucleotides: TGTGCCAGCAGTTCCCGGGGGCGGGAACGGGTGGAGACCCAGTACTTC.

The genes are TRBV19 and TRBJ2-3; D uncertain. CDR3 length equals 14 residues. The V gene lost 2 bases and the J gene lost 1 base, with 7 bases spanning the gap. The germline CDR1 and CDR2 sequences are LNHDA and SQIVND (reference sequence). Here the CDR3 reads CASSIRVGTDTQYF. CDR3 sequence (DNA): TGTGCCAGTAGTATAAGGGTCGGCACAGATACGCAGTATTTT. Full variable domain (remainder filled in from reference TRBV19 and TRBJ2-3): DGGITQSPKYLFRKEGQNVTLSCEQNLNHDAMYWYRQDPGQGLRLIYYSQIVNDFQKGDIAEGYSVSREKKESFPLTVTSAQKNPTAFYLCASSIRVGTDTQYFGPGTRLTVL.

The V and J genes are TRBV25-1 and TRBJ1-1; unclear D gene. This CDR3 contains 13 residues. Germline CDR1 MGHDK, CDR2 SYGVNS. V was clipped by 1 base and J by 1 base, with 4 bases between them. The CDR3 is CASSESGNTEAFF. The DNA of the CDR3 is TGTGCCAGCAGTGAATCGGGGAACACTGAAGCTTTCTTT.

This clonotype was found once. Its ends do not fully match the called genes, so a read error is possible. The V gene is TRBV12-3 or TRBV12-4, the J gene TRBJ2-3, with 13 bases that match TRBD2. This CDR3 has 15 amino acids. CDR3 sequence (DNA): TGTACCAGCAGTCCTACTAGCGGGAGGGCCGATACGCAGTATTTT. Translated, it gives CTSSPTSGRADTQYF.

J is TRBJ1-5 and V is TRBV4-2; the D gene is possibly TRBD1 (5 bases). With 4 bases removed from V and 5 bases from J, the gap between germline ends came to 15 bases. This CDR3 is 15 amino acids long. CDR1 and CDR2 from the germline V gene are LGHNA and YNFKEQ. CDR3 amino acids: CASSPEPGAYQPQHF. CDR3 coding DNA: TGTGCCAGCAGCCCGGAGCCCGGGGCCTATCAGCCCCAGCATTTT.

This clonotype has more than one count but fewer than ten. The CDR3 nucleotides are TGTGCCAGCAGTCAAGGGGTAGCGGGAGGGGTAGGAGAGACCCAGTACTTC. It codes for CASSQGVAGGVGETQYF. The chain combines TRBV12-3 or TRBV12-4 with TRBJ2-5; 11 bases are a match to TRBD2. The CDR3 spans 17 residues. V lost 5 bases, J lost 4 bases, and 12 bases stayed unmatched.

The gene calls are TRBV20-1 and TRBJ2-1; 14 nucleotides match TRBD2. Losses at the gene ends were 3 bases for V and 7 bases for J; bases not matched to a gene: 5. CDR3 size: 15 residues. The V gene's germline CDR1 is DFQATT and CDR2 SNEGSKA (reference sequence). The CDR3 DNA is TGCAGTGCTAGTGCCGGACTAGCGGGAGGTAATGAGCAGTTCTTC. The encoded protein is CSASAGLAGGNEQFF.

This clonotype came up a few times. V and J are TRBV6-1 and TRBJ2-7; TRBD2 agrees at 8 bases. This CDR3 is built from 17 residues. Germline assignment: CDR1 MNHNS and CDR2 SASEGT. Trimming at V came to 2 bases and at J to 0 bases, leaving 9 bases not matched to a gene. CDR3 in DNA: TGTGCCAGCAGTGAACCCGGGAAAGCGGGAGACTCCTACGAGCAGTACTTC. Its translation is CASSEPGKAGDSYEQYF.

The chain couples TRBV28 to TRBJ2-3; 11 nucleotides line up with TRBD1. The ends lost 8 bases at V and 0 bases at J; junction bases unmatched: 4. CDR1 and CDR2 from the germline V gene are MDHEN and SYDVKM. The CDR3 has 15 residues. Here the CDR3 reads CASGQGAHSTDTQYF. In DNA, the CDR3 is TGTGCCAGCGGACAGGGGGCGCATAGCACAGATACGCAGTATTTT.

The DNA of the CDR3 is TGTGCCAGCAGCCGGACTGCCGGGGAGCAGTACTTC. Translating gives CASSRTAGEQYF. The chain carries TRBV6-5 and TRBJ2-7; D is perhaps TRBD2 (5 bases). CDR1 MNHEY and CDR2 SVGAGI come from the germline V gene. The germline V and J ends were trimmed by 6 bases and 7 bases, with 13 bases remaining between them. This CDR3 is built from 12 residues.

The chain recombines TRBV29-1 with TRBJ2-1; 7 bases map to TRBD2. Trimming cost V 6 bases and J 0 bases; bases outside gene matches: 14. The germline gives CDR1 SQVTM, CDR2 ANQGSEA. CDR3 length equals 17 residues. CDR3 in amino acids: CSVPSGTKLLSYNEQFF. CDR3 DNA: TGCAGCGTCCCTAGCGGAACAAAACTACTCTCCTACAATGAGCAGTTCTTC.

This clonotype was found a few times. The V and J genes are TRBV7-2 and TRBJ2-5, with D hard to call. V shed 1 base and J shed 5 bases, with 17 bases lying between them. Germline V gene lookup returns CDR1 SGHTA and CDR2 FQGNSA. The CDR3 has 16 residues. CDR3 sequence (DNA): TGTGCCAGCAGCTTAGTCCAGGCGCCCCCCGGGGAGACCCAGTACTTC. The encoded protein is CASSLVQAPPGETQYF.

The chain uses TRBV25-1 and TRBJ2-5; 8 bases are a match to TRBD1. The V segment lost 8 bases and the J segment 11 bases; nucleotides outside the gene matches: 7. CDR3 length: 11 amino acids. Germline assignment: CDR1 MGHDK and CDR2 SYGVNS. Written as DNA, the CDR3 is TGTGCCAGCGGGACAGGTGGAGAGCAGTACTTC. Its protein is CASGTGGEQYF.